This note documents a single T cell receptor (beta chain) sequence. The data stem from a study of blood T cell repertoires in COVID-19. Sequenced by immunoSEQ multiplex PCR; TCRdb stores in-frame clones only, minus some. The table includes 340,000 or so clones, 86% detected once. The V and J ends lost 2 bases and 6 bases respectively, with 16 bases between them. Germline loops: CDR1 MNHEY, CDR2 SVGAGI. This CDR3 has 15 amino acids. The sample consisted of PBMCs or T cells enriched from blood (not recorded which). The V call is TRBV6-5, the J call TRBJ1-2; possible D gene TRBD1, 5 bases. This TCR was sampled from a middle-aged woman with acute COVID-19. CDR3 nucleotide sequence: TGTGCCAGCAGTTACGGGGGACTGCGGCTTAATGGCTACACCTTC. Translating it yields CASSYGGLRLNGYTF.